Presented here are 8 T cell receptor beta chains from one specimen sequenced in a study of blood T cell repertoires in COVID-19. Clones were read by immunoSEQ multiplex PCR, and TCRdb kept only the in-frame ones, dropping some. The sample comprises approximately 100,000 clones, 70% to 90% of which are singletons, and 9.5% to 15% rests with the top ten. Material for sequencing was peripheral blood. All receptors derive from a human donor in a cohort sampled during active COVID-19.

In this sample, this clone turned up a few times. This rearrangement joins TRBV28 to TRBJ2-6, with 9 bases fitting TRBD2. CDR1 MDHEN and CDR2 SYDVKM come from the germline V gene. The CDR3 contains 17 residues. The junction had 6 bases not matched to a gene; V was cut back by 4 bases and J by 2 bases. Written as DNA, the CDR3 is TGTGCCAGCAGTTCCTATAGCGGGAGAACTGGGGCCAACGTCCTGACTTTC. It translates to CASSSYSGRTGANVLTF.

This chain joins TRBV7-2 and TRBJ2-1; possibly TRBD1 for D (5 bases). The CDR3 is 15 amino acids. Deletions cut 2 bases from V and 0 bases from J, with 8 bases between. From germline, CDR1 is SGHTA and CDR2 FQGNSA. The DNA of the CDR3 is TGTGCCAGCAGCTTACAGGGTCACTCCTACAATGAGCAGTTCTTC. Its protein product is CASSLQGHSYNEQFF.

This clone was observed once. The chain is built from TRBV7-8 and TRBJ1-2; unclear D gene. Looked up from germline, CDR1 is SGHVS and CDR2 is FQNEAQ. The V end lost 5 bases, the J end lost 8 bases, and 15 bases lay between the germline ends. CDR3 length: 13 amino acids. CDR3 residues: CASSLLELRGYTF. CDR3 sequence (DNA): TGTGCCAGCAGCCTACTTGAACTCAGGGGCTACACCTTC.

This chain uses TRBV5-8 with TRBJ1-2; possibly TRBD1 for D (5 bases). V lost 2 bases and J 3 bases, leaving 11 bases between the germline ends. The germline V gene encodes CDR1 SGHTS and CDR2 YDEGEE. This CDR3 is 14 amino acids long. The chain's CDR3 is CASSFQGTDYGYTF. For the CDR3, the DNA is TGTGCCAGCAGCTTCCAGGGTACTGACTATGGCTACACCTTC.

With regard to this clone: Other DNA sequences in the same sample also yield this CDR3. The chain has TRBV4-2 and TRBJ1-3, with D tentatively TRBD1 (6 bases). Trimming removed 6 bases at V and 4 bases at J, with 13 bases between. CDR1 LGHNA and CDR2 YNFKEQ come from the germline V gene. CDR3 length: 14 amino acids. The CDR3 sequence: CASSQDSSGNTIYF. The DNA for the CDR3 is TGTGCCAGCAGTCAGGACAGCTCGGGAAACACCATATATTTT.

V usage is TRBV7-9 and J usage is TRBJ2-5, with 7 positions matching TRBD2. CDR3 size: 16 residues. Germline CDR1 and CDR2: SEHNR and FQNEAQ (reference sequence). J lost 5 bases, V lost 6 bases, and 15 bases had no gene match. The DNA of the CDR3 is TGTGCCAGCAGTGACATCGTGACGCTGGGAGGGGAGACCCAGTACTTC. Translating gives CASSDIVTLGGETQYF.

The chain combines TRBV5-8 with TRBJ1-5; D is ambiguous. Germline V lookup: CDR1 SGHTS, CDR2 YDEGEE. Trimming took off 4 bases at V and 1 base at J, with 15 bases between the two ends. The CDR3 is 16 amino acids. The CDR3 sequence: CASSGEAGVSNQPQHF. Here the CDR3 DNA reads TGTGCCAGCAGCGGGGAGGCCGGGGTGAGCAATCAGCCCCAGCATTTT.

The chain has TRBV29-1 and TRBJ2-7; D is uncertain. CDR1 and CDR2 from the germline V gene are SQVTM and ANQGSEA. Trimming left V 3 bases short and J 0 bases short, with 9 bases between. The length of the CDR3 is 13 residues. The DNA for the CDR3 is TGCAGCGTTGAGTTTGCAGTCTCCTACGAGCAGTACTTC. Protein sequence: CSVEFAVSYEQYF.